This entry lists 30 T cell receptor beta chains sequenced from one sample in a study of T cells after yellow fever vaccination. TCRdb re-analysed the 5' RACE reads in MiXCR, keeping a single row per CDR3 protein. The repertoire holds roughly 96,000 distinct CDR3 sequences, with around 9.8% as singletons. The source was CD8+ T cells not binding an NS4B(214-222) dextramer, sorted from PBMCs, collected about 2 weeks after the first yellow fever vaccination. The receptor source for this set is a man younger than 35 who received the YFV17D yellow fever vaccine.

Only a few counts were recorded for this clonotype. V gene TRBV5-1 combines with J gene TRBJ2-5; a possible D gene is TRBD1 (6 bases). V was shortened by 2 bases and J by 7 bases, with 12 bases between the two germline ends. The CDR3 runs 13 residues. Germline assignment: CDR1 SGHRS and CDR2 YFSETQ. CDR3 in amino acids: CASSFRQERTQYF. The CDR3 DNA is TGCGCCAGCAGCTTTAGACAGGAACGGACCCAGTACTTC.

This clonotype appeared a few times. V gene TRBV7-9 combines with J gene TRBJ2-1; D is uncertain. CDR3 length: 12 amino acids. V dropped 8 bases and J dropped 9 bases, with 14 bases sitting between them. CDR1 SEHNR and CDR2 FQNEAQ come from the germline V gene (reference sequence). The CDR3 DNA sequence: TGTGCCAGCTCCGTCTCCGAGTCTGAGCAGTTCTTC. It is translated as CASSVSESEQFF.

V is TRBV5-1 and J is TRBJ2-7, with TRBD1 as a possible D gene (6 bases). The ends were cut back, 3 bases at V and 4 bases at J, with 17 bases in the middle. The length of the CDR3 is 15 residues. Germline-derived CDR1 and CDR2 are SGHRS and YFSETQ. The CDR3 is CASSWGTGTTYEQYV. CDR3 DNA: TGCGCCAGCAGCTGGGGGACCGGGACAACGTACGAGCAGTACGTC.

This clonotype was seen only a few times. The J gene is TRBJ2-5, the V gene TRBV29-1; D is ambiguous. The CDR3 spans 13 residues. Germline V gene lookup returns CDR1 SQVTM and CDR2 ANQGSEA. Deletions cut 1 base from V and 1 base from J, with 7 bases between. The CDR3 DNA sequence: TGCAGCGTTGAAGGAGGTAGCCAAGAGACCCAGTACTTC. Translated, it gives CSVEGGSQETQYF.

Ten or more counts support this clonotype. This chain uses TRBV5-4 with TRBJ1-2; 8 nucleotides line up with TRBD1. Germline CDR1 and CDR2: SGHNT and YYREEE (reference sequence). Trimming cost V 0 bases and J 4 bases; bases outside gene matches: 2. There are 14 residues in the CDR3. The CDR3 loop reads CASSLGQGSYGYTF. CDR3 DNA: TGTGCCAGCAGCTTGGGACAGGGGAGCTATGGCTACACCTTC.

This chain uses TRBV5-4 with TRBJ2-3; TRBD1 might be the D (5 bases). Germline values: CDR1 SGHNT, CDR2 YYREEE (reference sequence). Trimming cost V 1 base and J 2 bases, with 11 bases left between them. The CDR3 loop spans 15 amino acids. The CDR3 reads CASSLIQGYTDTQYF. In nucleotides, the CDR3 is TGTGCCAGCAGCTTGATTCAGGGCTACACAGATACGCAGTATTTT.

This chain connects TRBV4-1 to TRBJ2-2; D is unresolved. The CDR3 runs to 15 residues. The germline V and J ends were trimmed by 0 bases and 0 bases, with 5 bases remaining between them. Germline assignment: CDR1 MGHRA and CDR2 YSYEKL. The CDR3, as DNA: TGCGCCAGCAGCCAAGAACATCCGAACACCGGGGAGCTGTTTTTT. This sequence encodes CASSQEHPNTGELFF.

This clonotype has only one observation. V gene TRBV6-1 combines with J gene TRBJ2-1; D is possibly TRBD1 or TRBD2 (5 bases each). The V gene lost 5 bases and the J gene lost 6 bases, with 11 bases spanning the gap. The CDR3 is 13 amino acids. Germline V gene lookup returns CDR1 MNHNS and CDR2 SASEGT. Here the CDR3 DNA reads TGTGCCAGCAGTAGGGACCCCATCAATGAGCAGTTCTTC. It specifies CASSRDPINEQFF.

The chain links TRBV5-6 to TRBJ2-5, with D perhaps matching TRBD2 (6 bases). V was cut by 0 bases and J by 0 bases, with 18 bases left in between. The germline V gene has CDR1 SGHDT and CDR2 YYEEEE. The CDR3 runs 18 residues. This CDR3 reads CASSLVVQGGIDQETQYF. The CDR3 bases are TGTGCCAGCAGCTTGGTTGTGCAGGGAGGTATAGACCAAGAGACCCAGTACTTC.

This clonotype was counted a few times. The J gene is TRBJ1-4, the V gene TRBV7-8, with 7 nucleotides matching TRBD1. With V trimmed by 5 bases and J by 0 bases, 6 bases remained unmatched. The CDR3 contains 16 residues. The germline V gene encodes CDR1 SGHVS and CDR2 FQNEAQ. The CDR3 loop is CASSPWTGATNEKLFF. CDR3 in DNA: TGTGCCAGCAGCCCATGGACAGGAGCAACTAATGAAAAACTGTTTTTT.

The chain has TRBV9 and TRBJ2-5; 9 bases agree with TRBD2. The V segment lost 0 bases and the J segment 2 bases; nucleotides outside the gene matches: 11. The CDR3 has 18 residues. Germline V CDR1 and CDR2: SGDLS, YYNGEE. The CDR3 spells CASSVDGRASGDQETQYF. CDR3 coding DNA: TGTGCCAGCAGCGTAGACGGTCGGGCTAGCGGGGATCAAGAGACCCAGTACTTC.

This clonotype showed up just a few times. J is TRBJ1-1 and V is TRBV5-4; 7 nucleotides align to TRBD1. Germline-derived CDR1 and CDR2 are SGHNT and YYREEE (reference sequence). With 4 bases clipped from V and 10 bases from J, the junction kept 16 bases outside the gene matches. This CDR3 contains 15 residues. CDR3 bases: TGTGCCAGCAGCCCCACCGGGGGAGGGGGCCTGGGAGCTTTCTTT. Translated: CASSPTGGGGLGAFF. The full variable domain, in which reference TRBV5-4 and TRBJ1-1 provide the parts outside the CDR3, is ETGVTQSPTHLIKTRGQQVTLRCSSQSGHNTVSWYQQALGQGPQFIFQYYREEENGRGNFPPRFSGLQFPNYSSELNVNALELDDSALYLCASSPTGGGGLGAFFGQGTRLTVV.

This clonotype was observed many times. The rearrangement links TRBV5-1 to TRBJ1-1, with 7 bases that match TRBD1. Germline-derived CDR1 and CDR2 are SGHRS and YFSETQ. V was pared by 4 bases and J by 6 bases, with 9 bases of the junction left unmatched. The CDR3 loop spans 14 amino acids. This CDR3 reads CASSLDRAGPEAFF. The CDR3 DNA reads TGCGCCAGCAGCCTAGACAGGGCCGGACCTGAAGCTTTCTTT.

This chain connects TRBV27 to TRBJ1-2, with unresolved D. Germline V gene sequence: CDR1 MNHEY, CDR2 SMNVEV (reference sequence). The CDR3 extends over 14 amino acids. V shed 0 bases and J shed 5 bases, with 10 bases lying between them. CDR3 sequence: CASSLSEGGYGYTF. CDR3 nucleotides: TGTGCCAGCAGTTTATCGGAGGGAGGGTATGGCTACACCTTC.

The table lists this clonotype with many counts. The V gene is TRBV11-2, the J gene TRBJ2-3; TRBD2 matches at 10 bases. CDR1 SGHAT and CDR2 FQNNGV come from the germline V gene. This CDR3 comprises 16 residues. The V and J ends lost 4 bases and 2 bases, in that order; junction bases with no gene match: 6. CDR3 residues: CASSSGLAAYTDTQYF. The DNA for the CDR3 is TGTGCCAGCAGCTCTGGACTAGCGGCCTACACAGATACGCAGTATTTT.

This clonotype came up many times. The V call is TRBV20-1, the J call TRBJ2-2, with D possibly TRBD1 on 5 matching bases. Germline assignment: CDR1 DFQATT and CDR2 SNEGSKA (reference sequence). CDR3 length: 15 amino acids. Trimming took off 0 bases at V and 5 bases at J, with 13 bases between the two ends. The CDR3 region has the DNA TGCAGTGCTAGAGATAGGGGTTTAGTGACCGGGGAGCTGTTTTTT. It is translated as CSARDRGLVTGELFF.

The chain joins TRBV30 to TRBJ2-7; D unresolved. Germline CDR1 reads GTSNPN; CDR2 reads SVGIG (reference sequence). CDR3 length: 12 residues. Trimming shortened V by 0 bases and J by 5 bases, and 8 bases separated the two germline ends. The DNA of the CDR3 is TGTGCCTGGAGTGTCACCTTGGACGAGCAGTACTTC. It codes for CAWSVTLDEQYF.

The chain employs TRBV6-5 and TRBJ2-7; the D is unclear. CDR1 is MNHEY and CDR2 is SVGAGI in the germline V gene. Trimming pared 2 bases from V and 2 bases from J, leaving 7 bases between. The CDR3 is made up of 13 amino acids. The CDR3 protein is CASSYGRAYEQYF. CDR3 sequence (DNA): TGTGCCAGCAGTTACGGCAGAGCCTACGAGCAGTACTTC.

The V gene is TRBV5-1, the J gene TRBJ2-7; D unresolved. Germline loops: CDR1 SGHRS, CDR2 YFSETQ. This CDR3 has 11 residues. Trimming stripped 4 bases from V and 3 bases from J, with 5 bases between. CDR3 in amino acids: CASSVGYEQYF. The CDR3 region has the DNA TGCGCCAGCAGCGTGGGCTACGAGCAGTACTTC.

This clonotype was recorded a few times. J is TRBJ2-7 and V is TRBV5-1, with 7 bases that match TRBD1. CDR3 length: 17 amino acids. The V and J ends lost 0 bases and 6 bases, in that order; junction bases with no gene match: 15. In germline, CDR1 is SGHRS, CDR2 YFSETQ. The CDR3 spells CASSLAKFGQVEFEQYF. The CDR3 nucleotides read TGCGCCAGCAGCTTGGCCAAATTTGGACAGGTCGAGTTCGAGCAGTACTTC.

Only a few counts were recorded for this clonotype. This sequence joins TRBV25-1 and TRBJ2-1; 8 bases fit TRBD1. The V gene's germline CDR1 is MGHDK and CDR2 SYGVNS. The CDR3 has 13 amino acids. V lost 7 bases to trimming and J lost 9 bases; unmatched junction nucleotides: 8. CDR3 in amino acids: CASTGQVEGEQFF. The CDR3 DNA sequence: TGTGCCAGCACGGGACAGGTCGAGGGTGAGCAGTTCTTC.

V and J are TRBV4-1 and TRBJ2-5; 9 bases align to TRBD2. V lost 4 bases and J lost 5; bases outside the gene matches: 11. CDR3 length: 16 amino acids. Germline CDR1 is MGHRA and CDR2 is YSYEKL. The CDR3 spells CASSPGGRGGLETQYF. DNA of the CDR3: TGCGCCAGCAGCCCTGGGGGGCGGGGGGGCTTGGAGACCCAGTACTTC.

This clonotype was observed a few times. The chain combines TRBV6-5 with TRBJ2-1; perhaps TRBD2 as D (7 bases). The CDR3 runs 12 residues. CDR1 MNHEY and CDR2 SVGAGI come from the germline V gene. V lost 7 bases and J 10 bases, leaving 14 bases between the germline ends. The CDR3 region has the DNA TGTGCCAGCAATTCACAGGGAGGGGAGCAGTTCTTC. It is translated as CASNSQGGEQFF.

This chain connects TRBV6-4 to TRBJ2-5; D call uncertain. V gave up 6 bases and J gave up 3 bases, with 20 bases separating them. This CDR3 is 16 amino acids long. From germline, CDR1 is MRHNA and CDR2 SNTAGT. CDR3 protein: CASSAQAFLPKETQYF. The CDR3 nucleotides are TGTGCCAGCAGCGCCCAGGCGTTTCTTCCCAAAGAGACCCAGTACTTC.

This clonotype was detected a few times. This chain connects TRBV5-1 to TRBJ1-1; the D is unclear. Trimming removed 5 bases from V and 1 base from J, with 12 bases in between. The germline gives CDR1 SGHRS, CDR2 YFSETQ. The CDR3 loop spans 14 amino acids. This CDR3 reads CASRPLGENTEAFF. CDR3 DNA sequence: TGCGCCAGCAGACCACTGGGCGAGAACACTGAAGCTTTCTTT.

The V gene is TRBV6-5, the J gene TRBJ2-7; perhaps TRBD2 as D (6 bases). V was cut by 2 bases and J by 3 bases, with 14 bases left in between. From germline, CDR1 is MNHEY and CDR2 SVGAGI. The CDR3 runs to 15 residues. CDR3 bases: TGTGCCAGCAGTTACGACGGGGGTTTTGGCTACGAGCAGTACTTC. It encodes CASSYDGGFGYEQYF.

Many counts were recorded for this clonotype. The V and J genes are TRBV15 and TRBJ2-3; the D is unclear. CDR3 length: 14 residues. Trimming shortened V by 0 bases and J by 0 bases, and 4 bases separated the two germline ends. Germline V lookup: CDR1 LNHNV, CDR2 YYDKDF (reference sequence). CDR3 DNA: TGTGCCACCAGCAGAGAAACTAGCACAGATACGCAGTATTTT. Encoded protein: CATSRETSTDTQYF.

This clonotype has just a few counts. The rearrangement uses TRBV7-2 and TRBJ2-7; TRBD1 matches 7 bases. The CDR3 loop spans 16 amino acids. In germline, CDR1 is SGHTA, CDR2 FQGNSA. V lost 0 bases to trimming and J lost 5 bases; unmatched junction nucleotides: 10. CDR3 coding DNA: TGTGCCAGCAGCTTAGCGCGAAGACAGGGCTACCACGAGCAGTACTTC. Translating gives CASSLARRQGYHEQYF.

There are many counts of this clonotype. The V and J genes are TRBV11-2 and TRBJ2-3; perhaps TRBD2 as D (6 bases). Trimming shortened V by 4 bases and J by 0 bases, and 14 bases separated the two germline ends. Germline loops: CDR1 SGHAT, CDR2 FQNNGV. The CDR3 runs 16 residues. This CDR3 reads CASSSLLAASTDTQYF. In nucleotides, the CDR3 is TGTGCCAGCAGCTCGTTACTAGCCGCAAGCACAGATACGCAGTATTTT.

This clonotype has ten or more counts. The chain uses TRBV19 and TRBJ1-2; 7 bases match TRBD1. The CDR3 is made up of 13 amino acids. The trim removed 6 bases at V and 4 bases at J, leaving 5 bases unmatched. Germline V lookup: CDR1 LNHDA, CDR2 SQIVND (reference sequence). Here the CDR3 reads CASRPGQSYGYTF. The CDR3 coding sequence is TGTGCCAGTAGACCGGGACAGAGCTATGGCTACACCTTC. Full variable domain (outside the CDR3, taken from reference TRBV19 and TRBJ1-2): DGGITQSPKYLFRKEGQNVTLSCEQNLNHDAMYWYRQDPGQGLRLIYYSQIVNDFQKGDIAEGYSVSREKKESFPLTVTSAQKNPTAFYLCASRPGQSYGYTFGSGTRLTVV.